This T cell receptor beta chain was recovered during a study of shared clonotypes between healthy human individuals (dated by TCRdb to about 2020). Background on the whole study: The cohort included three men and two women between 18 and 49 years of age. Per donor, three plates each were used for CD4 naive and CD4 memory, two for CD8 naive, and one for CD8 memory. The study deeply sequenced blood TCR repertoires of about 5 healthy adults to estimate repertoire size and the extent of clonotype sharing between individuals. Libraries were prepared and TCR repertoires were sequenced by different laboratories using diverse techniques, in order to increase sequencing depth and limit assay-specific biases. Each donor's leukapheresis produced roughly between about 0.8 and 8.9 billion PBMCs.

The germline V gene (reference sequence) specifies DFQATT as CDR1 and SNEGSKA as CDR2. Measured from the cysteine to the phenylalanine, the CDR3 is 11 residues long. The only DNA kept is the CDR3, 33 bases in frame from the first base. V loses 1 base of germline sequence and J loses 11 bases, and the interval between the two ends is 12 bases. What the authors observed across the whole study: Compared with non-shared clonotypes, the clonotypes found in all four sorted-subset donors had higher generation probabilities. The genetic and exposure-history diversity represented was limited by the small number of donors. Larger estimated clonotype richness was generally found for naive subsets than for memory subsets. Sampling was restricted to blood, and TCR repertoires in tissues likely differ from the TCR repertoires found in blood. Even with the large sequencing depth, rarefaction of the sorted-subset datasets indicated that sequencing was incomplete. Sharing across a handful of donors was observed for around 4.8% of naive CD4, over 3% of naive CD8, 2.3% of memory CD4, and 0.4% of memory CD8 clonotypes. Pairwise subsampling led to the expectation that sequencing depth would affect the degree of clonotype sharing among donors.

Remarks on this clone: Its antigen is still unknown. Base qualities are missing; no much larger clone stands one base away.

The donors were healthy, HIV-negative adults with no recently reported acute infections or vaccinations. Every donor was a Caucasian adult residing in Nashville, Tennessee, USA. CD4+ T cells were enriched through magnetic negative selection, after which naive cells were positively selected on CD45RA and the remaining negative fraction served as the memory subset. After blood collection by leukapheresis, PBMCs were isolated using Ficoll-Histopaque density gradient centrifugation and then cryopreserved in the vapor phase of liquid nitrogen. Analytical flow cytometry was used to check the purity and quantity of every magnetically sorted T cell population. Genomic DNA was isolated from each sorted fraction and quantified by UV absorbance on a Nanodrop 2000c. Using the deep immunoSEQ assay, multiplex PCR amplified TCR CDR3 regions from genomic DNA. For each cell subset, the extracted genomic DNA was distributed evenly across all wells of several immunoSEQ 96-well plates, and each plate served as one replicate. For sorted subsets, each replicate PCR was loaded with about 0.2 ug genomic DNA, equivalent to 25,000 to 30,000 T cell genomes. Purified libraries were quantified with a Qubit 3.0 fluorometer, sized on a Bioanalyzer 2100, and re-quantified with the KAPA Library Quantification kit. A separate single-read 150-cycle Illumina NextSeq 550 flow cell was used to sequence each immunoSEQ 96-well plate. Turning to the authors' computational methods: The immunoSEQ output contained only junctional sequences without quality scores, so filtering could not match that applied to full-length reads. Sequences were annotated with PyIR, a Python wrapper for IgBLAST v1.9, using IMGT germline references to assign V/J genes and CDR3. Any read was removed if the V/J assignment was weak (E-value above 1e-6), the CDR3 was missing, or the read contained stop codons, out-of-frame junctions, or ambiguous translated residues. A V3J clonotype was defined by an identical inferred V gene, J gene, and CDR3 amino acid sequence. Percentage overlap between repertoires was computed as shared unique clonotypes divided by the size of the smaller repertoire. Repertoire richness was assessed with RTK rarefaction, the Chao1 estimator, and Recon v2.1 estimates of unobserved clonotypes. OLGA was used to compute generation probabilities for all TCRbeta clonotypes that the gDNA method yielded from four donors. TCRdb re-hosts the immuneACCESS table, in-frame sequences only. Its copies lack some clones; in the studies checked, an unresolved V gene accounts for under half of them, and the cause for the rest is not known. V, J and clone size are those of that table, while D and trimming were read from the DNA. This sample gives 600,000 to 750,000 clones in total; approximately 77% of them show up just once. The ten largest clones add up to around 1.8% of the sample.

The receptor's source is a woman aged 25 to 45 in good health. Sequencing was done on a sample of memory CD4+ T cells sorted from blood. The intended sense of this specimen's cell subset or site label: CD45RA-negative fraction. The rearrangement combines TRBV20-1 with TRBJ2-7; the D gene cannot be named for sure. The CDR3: CSARVRQDKYF. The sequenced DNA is TGCAGTGCTAGAGTGAGGCAGGATAAGTACTTC.